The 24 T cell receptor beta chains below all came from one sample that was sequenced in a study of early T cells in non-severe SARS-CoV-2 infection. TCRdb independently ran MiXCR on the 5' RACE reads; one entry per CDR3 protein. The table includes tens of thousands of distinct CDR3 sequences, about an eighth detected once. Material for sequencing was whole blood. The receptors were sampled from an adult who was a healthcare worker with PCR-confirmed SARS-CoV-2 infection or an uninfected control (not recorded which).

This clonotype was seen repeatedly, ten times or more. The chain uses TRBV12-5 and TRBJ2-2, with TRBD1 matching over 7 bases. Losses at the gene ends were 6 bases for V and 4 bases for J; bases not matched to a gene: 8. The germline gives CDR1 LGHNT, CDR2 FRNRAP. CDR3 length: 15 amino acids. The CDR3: CASGLTGDRTGELFF. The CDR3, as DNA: TGTGCTAGTGGCCTTACAGGGGATCGCACCGGGGAGCTGTTTTTT.

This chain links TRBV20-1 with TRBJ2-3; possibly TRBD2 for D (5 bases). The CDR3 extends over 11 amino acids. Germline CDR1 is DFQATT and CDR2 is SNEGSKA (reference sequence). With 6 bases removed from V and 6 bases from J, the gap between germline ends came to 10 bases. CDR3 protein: CSAGKRDTQYF. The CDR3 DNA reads TGCAGTGCCGGCAAGCGGGATACGCAGTATTTT.

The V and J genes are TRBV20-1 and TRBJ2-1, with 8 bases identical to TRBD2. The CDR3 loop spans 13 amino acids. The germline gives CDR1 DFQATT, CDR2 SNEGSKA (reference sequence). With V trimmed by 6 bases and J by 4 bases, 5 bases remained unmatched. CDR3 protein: CSAEAGGYNEQFF. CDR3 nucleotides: TGCAGTGCCGAGGCGGGGGGATACAATGAGCAGTTCTTC.

CDR3: CASSLDRVDLNTEAFF. The CDR3 DNA reads TGTGCCAGCAGCCTCGACAGGGTCGACCTCAACACTGAAGCTTTCTTT. The chain combines TRBV7-2 with TRBJ1-1; 7 bases agree with TRBD1. The germline gives CDR1 SGHTA, CDR2 FQGNSA. Losses at the gene ends were 5 bases for V and 2 bases for J; bases not matched to a gene: 11. This CDR3 has 16 amino acids.

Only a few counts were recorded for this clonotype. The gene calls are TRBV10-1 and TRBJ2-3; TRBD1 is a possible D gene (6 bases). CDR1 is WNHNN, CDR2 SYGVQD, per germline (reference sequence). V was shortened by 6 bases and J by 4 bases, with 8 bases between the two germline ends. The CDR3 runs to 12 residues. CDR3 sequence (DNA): TGCGCCAGCAGCACAGGGCCAGATACGCAGTATTTT. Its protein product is CASSTGPDTQYF.

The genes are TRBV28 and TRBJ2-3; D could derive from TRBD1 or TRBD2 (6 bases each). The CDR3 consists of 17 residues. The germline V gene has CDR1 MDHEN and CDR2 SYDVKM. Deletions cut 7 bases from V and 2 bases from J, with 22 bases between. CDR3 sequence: CASTARRGKFHTDTQYF. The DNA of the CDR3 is TGTGCCAGCACCGCGAGGAGGGGGAAATTTCACACAGATACGCAGTATTTT.

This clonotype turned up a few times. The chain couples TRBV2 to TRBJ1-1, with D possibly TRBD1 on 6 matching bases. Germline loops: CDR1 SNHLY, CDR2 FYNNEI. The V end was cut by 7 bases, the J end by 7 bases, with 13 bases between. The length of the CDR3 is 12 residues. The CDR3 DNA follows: TGTGCCAGCAACGGGGGGCGGGTTGAAGCTTTCTTT. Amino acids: CASNGGRVEAFF.

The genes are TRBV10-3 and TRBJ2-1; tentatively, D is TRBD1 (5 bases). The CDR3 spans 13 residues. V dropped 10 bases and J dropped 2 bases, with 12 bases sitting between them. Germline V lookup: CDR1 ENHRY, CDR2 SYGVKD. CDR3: CATLGPTYNEQFF. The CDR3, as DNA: TGTGCCACCTTGGGGCCCACCTACAATGAGCAGTTCTTC.

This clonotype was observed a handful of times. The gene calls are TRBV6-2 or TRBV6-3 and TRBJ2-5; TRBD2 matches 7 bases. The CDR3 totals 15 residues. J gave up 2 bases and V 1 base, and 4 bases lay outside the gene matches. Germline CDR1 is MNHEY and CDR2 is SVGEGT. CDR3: CASSYWGTTQETQYF. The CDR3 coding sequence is TGTGCCAGCAGTTACTGGGGGACTACTCAAGAGACCCAGTACTTC.

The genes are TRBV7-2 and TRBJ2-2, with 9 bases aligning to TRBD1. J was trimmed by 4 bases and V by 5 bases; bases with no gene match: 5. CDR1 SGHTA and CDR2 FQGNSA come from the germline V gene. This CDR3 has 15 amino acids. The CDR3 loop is CASSRDRATTGELFF. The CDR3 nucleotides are TGTGCCAGCAGCCGGGACAGGGCCACCACCGGGGAGCTGTTTTTT. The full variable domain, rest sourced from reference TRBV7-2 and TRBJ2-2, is GAGVSQSPSNKVTEKGKDVELRCDPISGHTALYWYRQSLGQGLEFLIYFQGNSAPDKSGLPSDRFSAERTGGSVSTLTIQRTQQEDSAVYLCASSRDRATTGELFFGEGSRLTVL.

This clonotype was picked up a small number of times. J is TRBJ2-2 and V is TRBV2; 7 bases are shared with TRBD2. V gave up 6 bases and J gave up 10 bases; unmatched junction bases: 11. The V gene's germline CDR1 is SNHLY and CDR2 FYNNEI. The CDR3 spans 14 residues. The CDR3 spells CASRGGTPWSELFF. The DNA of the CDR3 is TGTGCCAGCAGGGGGGGGACCCCGTGGTCGGAGCTGTTTTTT.

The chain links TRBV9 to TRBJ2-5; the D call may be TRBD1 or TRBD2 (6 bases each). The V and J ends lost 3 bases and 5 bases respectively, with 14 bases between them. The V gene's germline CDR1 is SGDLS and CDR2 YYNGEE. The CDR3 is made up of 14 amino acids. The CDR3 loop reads CASSEGGQQETQYF. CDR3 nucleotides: TGTGCCAGCAGCGAGGGGGGCCAGCAGGAGACCCAGTACTTC. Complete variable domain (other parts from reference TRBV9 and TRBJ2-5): DSGVTQTPKHLITATGQRVTLRCSPRSGDLSVYWYQQSLDQGLQFLIQYYNGEERAKGNILERFSAQQFPDLHSELNLSSLELGDSALYFCASSEGGQQETQYFGPGTRLLVL.

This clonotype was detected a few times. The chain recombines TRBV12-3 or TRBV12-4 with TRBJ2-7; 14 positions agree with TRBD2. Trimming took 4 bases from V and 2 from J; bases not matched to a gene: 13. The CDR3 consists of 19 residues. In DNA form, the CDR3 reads TGTGCCAGCAGTTCCACCGGGACTAGCGGGGGAGGATTAACCTACGAGCAGTACTTC. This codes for CASSSTGTSGGGLTYEQYF.

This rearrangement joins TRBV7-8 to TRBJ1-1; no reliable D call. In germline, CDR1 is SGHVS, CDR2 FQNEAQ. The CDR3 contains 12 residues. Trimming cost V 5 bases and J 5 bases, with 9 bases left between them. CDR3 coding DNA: TGTGCCAGCAGCGGAAAGAGGACTGAAGCTTTCTTT. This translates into CASSGKRTEAFF.

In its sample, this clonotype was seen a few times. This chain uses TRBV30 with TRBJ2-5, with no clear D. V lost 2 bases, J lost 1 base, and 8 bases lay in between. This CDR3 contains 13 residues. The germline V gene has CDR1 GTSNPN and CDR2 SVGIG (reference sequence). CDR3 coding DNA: TGTGCCTGGAGTCCGGGCACCCAAGAGACCCAGTACTTC. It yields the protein CAWSPGTQETQYF. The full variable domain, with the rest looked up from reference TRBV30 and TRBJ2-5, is SQTIHQWPATLVQPVGSPLSLECTVEGTSNPNLYWYRQAAGRGLQLLFYSVGIGQISSEVPQNLSASRPQDRQFILSSKKLLLSDSGFYLCAWSPGTQETQYFGPGTRLLVL.

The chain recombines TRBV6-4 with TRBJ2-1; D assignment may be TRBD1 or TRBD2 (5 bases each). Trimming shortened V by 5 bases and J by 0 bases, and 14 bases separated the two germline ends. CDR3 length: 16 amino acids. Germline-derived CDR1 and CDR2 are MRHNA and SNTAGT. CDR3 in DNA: TGTGCCAGCAGTATTTCTCCAGGGAGCTCCTACAATGAGCAGTTCTTC. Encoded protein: CASSISPGSSYNEQFF.

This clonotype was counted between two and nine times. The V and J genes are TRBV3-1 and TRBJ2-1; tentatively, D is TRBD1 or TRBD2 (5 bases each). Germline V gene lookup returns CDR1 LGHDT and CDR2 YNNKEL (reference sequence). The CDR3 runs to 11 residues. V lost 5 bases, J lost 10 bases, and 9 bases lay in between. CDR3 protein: CASSGDLEQFF. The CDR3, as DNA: TGTGCCAGCAGCGGGGACCTGGAGCAGTTCTTC.

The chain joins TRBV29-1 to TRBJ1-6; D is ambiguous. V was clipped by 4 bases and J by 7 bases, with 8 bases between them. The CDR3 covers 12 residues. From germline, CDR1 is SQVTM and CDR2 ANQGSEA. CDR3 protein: CSVGEANSPLHF. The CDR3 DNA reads TGCAGCGTTGGTGAGGCGAATTCACCCCTCCACTTT.

CDR3 in DNA: TGTGCCAGCAGTACACCCCCCCAGTACTTC. It encodes CASSTPPQYF. The rearrangement links TRBV6-1 to TRBJ2-5; D is undetermined. This CDR3 has 10 amino acids. The ends were cut back, 5 bases at V and 9 bases at J, with 7 bases in the middle. Germline CDR1 reads MNHNS; CDR2 reads SASEGT.

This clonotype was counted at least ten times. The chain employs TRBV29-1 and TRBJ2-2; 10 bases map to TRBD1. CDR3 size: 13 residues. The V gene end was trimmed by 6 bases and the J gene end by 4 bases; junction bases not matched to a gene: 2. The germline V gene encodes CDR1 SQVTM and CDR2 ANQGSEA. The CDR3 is CSVGTGVTGELFF. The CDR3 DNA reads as TGCAGCGTGGGGACAGGGGTCACCGGGGAGCTGTTTTTT.

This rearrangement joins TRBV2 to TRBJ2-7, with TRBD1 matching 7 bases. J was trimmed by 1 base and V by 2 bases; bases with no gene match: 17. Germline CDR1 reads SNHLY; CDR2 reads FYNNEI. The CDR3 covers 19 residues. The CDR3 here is CASSERPTGTFLVSYEQYF. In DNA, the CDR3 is TGTGCCAGCAGTGAAAGACCGACAGGGACGTTCTTGGTTTCCTACGAGCAGTACTTC.

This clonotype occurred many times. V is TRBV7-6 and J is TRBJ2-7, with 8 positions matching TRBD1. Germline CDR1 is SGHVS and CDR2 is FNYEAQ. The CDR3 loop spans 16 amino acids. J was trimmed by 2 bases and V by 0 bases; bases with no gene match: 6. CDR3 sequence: CASSLASGTGTYEQYF. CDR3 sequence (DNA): TGTGCCAGCAGCTTAGCCTCCGGGACAGGCACCTACGAGCAGTACTTC.

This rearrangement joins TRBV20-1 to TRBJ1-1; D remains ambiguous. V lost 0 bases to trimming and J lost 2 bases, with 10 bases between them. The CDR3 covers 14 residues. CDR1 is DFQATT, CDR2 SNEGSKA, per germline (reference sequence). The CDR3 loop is CSAREGSANTEAFF. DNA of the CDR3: TGCAGTGCTAGAGAGGGGAGCGCAAACACTGAAGCTTTCTTT.

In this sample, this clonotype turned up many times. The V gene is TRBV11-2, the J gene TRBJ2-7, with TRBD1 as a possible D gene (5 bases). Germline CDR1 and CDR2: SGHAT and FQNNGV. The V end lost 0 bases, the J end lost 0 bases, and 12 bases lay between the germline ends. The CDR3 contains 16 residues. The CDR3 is CASSLDRRTSSYEQYF. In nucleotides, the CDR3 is TGTGCCAGCAGCTTAGACCGACGGACAAGCTCCTACGAGCAGTACTTC.